Given below is one T cell receptor beta chain in context. This clonotype was seen a few times. Its binding antigen is unknown. Per-nucleotide qualities are absent, and no much larger clonotype sits a single base away. The CDR1 and CDR2 encoded by the germline V gene (reference sequence) are SEHNR and FQNEAQ. The junction shows trimming of 5 bases on V and 2 bases on J, plus 22 bases between the germline ends. The CDR3 holds 17 amino acids from the cysteine to the phenylalanine. Only CDR3 DNA remains: 51 bases, in frame from the first base. The data belong to a study of T-cell memory formation after mild COVID-19 (dated by TCRdb to the early 2020s). At the level of the whole study: TCR sequence clusters from the two donors were largely donor specific. Longitudinal TCRalpha and TCRbeta repertoire sequencing tracked T-cell clones expanding and contracting after mild COVID-19 in a couple of donors. Two young, previously healthy adult volunteers, one female and one male, were included in the cohort.

The full study reports these points: Only two mild cases were covered by the study, and larger cohorts that include severe cases with pre-infection samples were considered necessary. Balanced CD4/CD8 phenotypes were observed for clones contracting from day 15 to 85, whereas a bias towards CD4+ was observed for a second wave of clones expanding from day 15 to 37. Whether the second-wave clones peaking on day 37 were SARS-CoV-2 specific was not confirmed. The detection of some responding clones in pre-infection memory suggests that pre-existing cross-reactive memory T cells joined the SARS-CoV-2 response. Contracting CD4+ clones turned up mainly in the CM and EM memory subsets, whereas EMRA was where CD8+ clones were enriched.

Ficoll-Paque density gradient centrifugation was the method used to isolate PBMCs. Instrument on record: Illumina NovaSeq 6000. TCRalpha and TCRbeta cDNA libraries were built by 5'RACE with constant-segment primers, adding sample barcodes and unique molecular identifiers. RNA was extracted from every sample with Trizol reagent. Amplification of the libraries took two PCR steps, and the second step added a second sample barcode plus Illumina TruSeq adapters. Sequencing of libraries was performed on an Illumina NovaSeq with 2 x 150 bp paired-end reads. As for the original processing: Reads were demultiplexed and collapsed into UMI-guided consensus sequences with migec v1.2.7. Using mixcr v2.1.11, UMI consensuses were aligned to TRA and TRB V and J templates and then assembled into clonotypes. Clonotypes were classified as expanded or contracted when called significant by both edgeR and NoisET, with noise models trained on biological replicates. edgeR calls used a false discovery rate-adjusted p below 0.01 and a log2 fold-change threshold of 1. As an exploratory analysis of dynamics, PCA with hierarchical clustering was applied to max-normalized trajectories of the 1000 most abundant clonotypes. The CD4 or CD8 phenotype of responding clones was assigned using the separately sequenced CD4+ and CD8+ repertoires. TCRdb's own reprocessing of the public reads used fastp at Q25 and MiXCR and kept productive beta chains. Rows are unified per CDR3 protein, each entry keeping the most common DNA and genes. The V and J calls were not made by the authors but by TCRdb's processing. Recorded for this sample are 210,000 or so distinct CDR3 sequences; approximately 20% of them occurred a single time. 2% to 3% of the sample is in the top ten clones.

The sequence was collected from an adult woman who had mild COVID-19 (a few samples of this study predate the infection). The sample titles of this study are shuffled in the database, so cell type and time point are left out; the donor was told from shared clones. The chain joins TRBV7-9 to TRBJ2-7; a confident D gene designation cannot be given. Sequenced input: PBMCs or a T cell subset sorted from them (not recorded which). CDR3 sequence: CASSPLAGRPIPYEQYF. The nucleotides read TGTGCCAGCAGCCCCCTTGCTGGCAGGCCTATACCCTACGAGCAGTACTTC.